These 17 T cell receptor beta chains share one sample of origin, sequenced in a study of long-term antiretroviral therapy in people with HIV. Researchers ran immunoSEQ v3.0 at survey level. TCRdb keeps only in-frame clones here, not all; method: immunoSEQ multiplex PCR. This table has tens of thousands of clones, 90% to 95% appearing once. Specimen: unsorted PBMCs, collected 3.7 years after starting antiretroviral therapy. The receptors originated from a woman aged 50 to 65 with HIV.

The chain links TRBV2 to TRBJ1-4; D remains unclear. V was shortened by 2 bases and J by 16 bases, with 14 bases between the two germline ends. The CDR3 covers 12 residues. Per germline, CDR1 SNHLY and CDR2 FYNNEI. The CDR3 nucleotides read TGTGCCAGCAGTGAACGAAGAGAGGGTCCGTTTTTT. Its translation is CASSERREGPFF.

The chain is built from TRBV7-2 and TRBJ1-2, with 8 bases fitting TRBD1. V was clipped by 6 bases and J by 6 bases; unmatched bases: 15. The CDR3 is 16 amino acids. Germline V gives CDR1 SGHTA, CDR2 FQGNSA. DNA of the CDR3: TGTGCCAGCAGTTTTACCGGGACAGGCTTAGCTAATGGCTACACCTTC. It specifies CASSFTGTGLANGYTF.

This chain connects TRBV9 to TRBJ2-3; maybe TRBD1 (7 bases). V was cut by 0 bases and J by 5 bases, with 10 bases left in between. The CDR3 sequence is 14 residues long. From germline, CDR1 is SGDLS and CDR2 YYNGEE. CDR3 DNA: TGTGCCAGCAGCGTAGGCCAGGGGGGAGATACGCAGTATTTT. Translating it yields CASSVGQGGDTQYF.

The V call is TRBV6-5, the J call TRBJ1-6; 8 positions agree with TRBD1. J lost 8 bases, V lost 0 bases, and 3 bases had no gene match. This CDR3 region has 15 residues. Germline CDR1 MNHEY, CDR2 SVGAGI. CDR3 loop: CASSYSTGGYSPLHF. The CDR3 DNA reads as TGTGCCAGCAGTTACTCCACAGGGGGATATTCACCCCTCCACTTT.

The rearrangement joins TRBV9 to TRBJ2-5, with 7 bases fitting TRBD2. The germline gives CDR1 SGDLS, CDR2 YYNGEE. The CDR3 is 15 residues long. Trimming removed 4 bases from V and 5 bases from J; junction bases left unmatched: 11. Written as DNA, the CDR3 is TGTGCCAGCAGCCCTCGCCGGACTAGAGATGAGACCCAGTACTTC. This gives the protein CASSPRRTRDETQYF.

The rearrangement uses TRBV18 and TRBJ1-5, with D uncertain. The CDR3 has 13 amino acids. The V gene's germline CDR1 is KGHSH and CDR2 LQKENI. The V and J ends lost 3 bases and 5 bases respectively, with 8 bases between them. CDR3 in DNA: TGTGCCAGCTCACCGGGGAGGGATCAGCCCCAGCATTTT. This gives the protein CASSPGRDQPQHF.

The chain employs TRBV9 and TRBJ2-3; D remains unclear. Between the trimmed V and J ends, which lost 2 bases and 6 bases, there was a span of 13 bases. Per the germline V gene, CDR1 is SGDLS and CDR2 is YYNGEE. This CDR3 has 14 residues. CDR3 DNA: TGTGCCAGCAGCGTTGCCGGAAATCAGGATACGCAGTATTTT. Protein: CASSVAGNQDTQYF.

The rearrangement joins TRBV19 to TRBJ1-1, with D perhaps TRBD1 (5 bases). V lost 5 bases and J lost 5, with 15 bases in between. CDR1 and CDR2 (germline): LNHDA, SQIVND (reference sequence). The CDR3 totals 14 residues. CDR3 sequence (DNA): TGTGCCAGTAGTTCACCCGGGACGAGTACTGAAGCTTTCTTT. As protein: CASSSPGTSTEAFF.

The chain carries TRBV19 and TRBJ1-5, with D maybe TRBD1 (6 bases). Trimming removed 6 bases at V and 2 bases at J, with 17 bases between. The germline gives CDR1 LNHDA, CDR2 SQIVND (reference sequence). This CDR3 is 16 amino acids long. The CDR3 DNA reads as TGTGCCAGTAGCAATATCGGGGGCGTAGGCAATCAGCCCCAGCATTTT. It encodes CASSNIGGVGNQPQHF.

The J gene is TRBJ2-4, the V gene TRBV2; 7 nucleotides align to TRBD1. J gave up 0 bases and V 3 bases, and 5 bases lay outside the gene matches. In germline, CDR1 is SNHLY, CDR2 FYNNEI. The CDR3 runs to 16 residues. The CDR3 bases are TGTGCCAGCAGTGACCGACAGGGTTTAGCCAAAAACATTCAGTACTTC. Amino acids: CASSDRQGLAKNIQYF. Variable domain in full (rest from reference TRBV2 and TRBJ2-4): EPEVTQTPSHQVTQMGQEVILRCVPISNHLYFYWYRQILGQKVEFLVSFYNNEISEKSEIFDDQFSVERPDGSNFTLKIRSTKLEDSAMYFCASSDRQGLAKNIQYFGAGTRLSVL.

This clone has a single count. CDR3 residues: CASSESRGTEAFF. DNA for the CDR3: TGCGCCAGCAGTGAGTCGAGGGGCACTGAAGCTTTCTTT. The chain has TRBV10-1 and TRBJ1-1; possible D gene TRBD1, 5 bases. V lost 0 bases, J lost 4 bases, and 6 bases lay in between. The CDR3 is made up of 13 amino acids. Germline V gene lookup returns CDR1 WNHNN and CDR2 SYGVQD (reference sequence).

V is TRBV7-9 and J is TRBJ1-2; tentatively, D is TRBD1 (5 bases). Germline V gene sequence: CDR1 SEHNR, CDR2 FQNEAQ (reference sequence). V was pared by 1 base and J by 2 bases, with 8 bases between. This CDR3 spans 14 amino acids. CDR3 sequence reads: CASSLGGLNYGYTF. The CDR3 DNA sequence: TGTGCCAGCAGCTTAGGGGGACTGAACTATGGCTACACCTTC.

The chain couples TRBV14 to TRBJ1-1; tentative D call: TRBD1 (5 bases). Looked up from germline, CDR1 is SGHDN and CDR2 is FVKESK. Trimming took off 5 bases at V and 3 bases at J, with 13 bases between the two ends. This CDR3 region has 14 residues. The CDR3 DNA reads TGTGCCAGCAGCACGGGACTTTGGGACACTGAAGCTTTCTTT. Translated: CASSTGLWDTEAFF.

The chain uses TRBV6-5 and TRBJ1-1; D not resolved. This CDR3 comprises 14 residues. Trimming stripped 4 bases from V and 0 bases from J, with 9 bases between. The germline CDR1 and CDR2 sequences are MNHEY and SVGAGI. CDR3 DNA: TGTGCCAGCAGTTCCGGCCTCATGAACACTGAAGCTTTCTTT. The encoded protein is CASSSGLMNTEAFF.

This clone was seen a single time. The rearrangement joins TRBV11-3 to TRBJ1-5, with unresolved D. In germline, CDR1 is SGHNT, CDR2 YENEEA. This CDR3 is 13 amino acids long. Trimming shortened V by 3 bases and J by 4 bases, and 7 bases separated the two germline ends. The DNA for the CDR3 is TGTGCCAGCAGCTTTTTAAGGAATCAGCCCCAGCATTTT. This sequence encodes CASSFLRNQPQHF.

This chain joins TRBV19 and TRBJ1-2; D ambiguous. With 5 bases removed from V and 2 bases from J, the gap between germline ends came to 15 bases. Germline V gene sequence: CDR1 LNHDA, CDR2 SQIVND (reference sequence). The CDR3 spans 15 residues. This CDR3 reads CASSPLRAVNYGYTF. The CDR3 region has the DNA TGTGCCAGTAGTCCCCTCCGGGCAGTCAACTATGGCTACACCTTC.

V usage is TRBV28 and J usage is TRBJ2-3, with TRBD2 matching 8 bases. This CDR3 has 17 amino acids. Per germline, CDR1 MDHEN and CDR2 SYDVKM. With 4 bases clipped from V and 4 bases from J, the junction kept 13 bases outside the gene matches. CDR3 in DNA: TGTGCCAGCAGTTCTGATTTCGGACTAGCTGACGCAGATACGCAGTATTTT. Its protein is CASSSDFGLADADTQYF.